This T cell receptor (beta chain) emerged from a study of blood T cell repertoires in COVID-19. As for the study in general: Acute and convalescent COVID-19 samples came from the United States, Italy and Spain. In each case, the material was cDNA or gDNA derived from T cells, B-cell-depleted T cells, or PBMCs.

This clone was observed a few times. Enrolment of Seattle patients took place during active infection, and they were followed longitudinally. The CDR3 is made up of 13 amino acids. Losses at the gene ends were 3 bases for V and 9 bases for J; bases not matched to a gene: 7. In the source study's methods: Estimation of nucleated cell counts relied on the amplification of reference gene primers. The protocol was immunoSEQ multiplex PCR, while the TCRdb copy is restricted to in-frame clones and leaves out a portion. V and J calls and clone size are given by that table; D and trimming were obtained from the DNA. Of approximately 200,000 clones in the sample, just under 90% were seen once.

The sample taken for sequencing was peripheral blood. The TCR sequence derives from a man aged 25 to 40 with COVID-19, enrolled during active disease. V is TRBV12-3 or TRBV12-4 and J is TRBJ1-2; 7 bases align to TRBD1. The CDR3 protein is CASSFGTAWSYTF. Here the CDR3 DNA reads TGTGCCAGCAGTTTTGGGACAGCTTGGAGCTACACCTTC.